The T cell receptor beta chain described here comes from a study of T cells in Graves' hyperthyroidism and ophthalmopathy. General study points: Ophthalmopathy was identified by the model a median 6.5 months ahead of onset.

The CDR3 contains 14 residues. CDR1 and CDR2 (germline): SGHVS, FQNEAQ. Trimming removed 3 bases at V and 7 bases at J, with 13 bases between. About this clonotype itself: Its specificity is not known.

TCR beta CDR3 regions were amplified from RNA. HTBI primers were used for first-round RT-PCR of the TCR CDR3. TCRdb recomputed calls from the multiplex PCR reads with MiXCR, one row per CDR3 protein. The sample carries hundreds of thousands of distinct CDR3 sequences, around 15% recorded once. Input material: blood. The TCR was taken from a man between 45 and 60 years old with Graves' ophthalmopathy. This chain joins TRBV7-8 and TRBJ1-5, with D uncertain. As DNA, the CDR3 is TGTGCCAGCAGCTTGTCAACGGACCCCCAGCCCCAGCATTTT. It encodes CASSLSTDPQPQHF.